A single sample is the source of the 18 T cell receptor beta chains below, sequenced in a study of cytomegalovirus exposure and HLA in healthy donors. A multiplex PCR was run with 60 Vbeta primers and 13 Jbeta primers. Sequencing was performed with immunoSEQ multiplex PCR; in TCRdb, only in-frame clones are kept and a portion is missing. The data contain 150,000 to 200,000 clones, 60% to 80% of them singletons. The specimen was PBMCs. The receptors derive from a man between 18 and 29 years old in good health and CMV-seropositive.

The CDR3 here is CASSFPLYGELFF. DNA for the CDR3: TGTGCCAGCAGTTTCCCCCTATACGGGGAGCTGTTTTTT. The chain recombines TRBV27 with TRBJ2-2; D is unresolved. Germline CDR1 and CDR2: MNHEY and SMNVEV (reference sequence). The CDR3 is made up of 13 amino acids. Trimming removed 3 bases at V and 7 bases at J, with 9 bases between.

The chain recombines TRBV28 with TRBJ1-2; D remains unclear. V gave up 2 bases and J gave up 5 bases, with 6 bases separating them. The V gene's germline CDR1 is MDHEN and CDR2 SYDVKM. The CDR3 totals 12 residues. In DNA, the CDR3 is TGTGCCAGCAGTTTAGGCCCATATGGCTACACCTTC. It specifies CASSLGPYGYTF.

The chain uses TRBV19 and TRBJ2-3; a possible D gene is TRBD1 (5 bases). V was cut by 7 bases and J by 0 bases, with 11 bases left in between. The CDR3 is 14 residues long. In germline, CDR1 is LNHDA, CDR2 SQIVND (reference sequence). The DNA of the CDR3 is TGTGCCAGTAAACAGGACCCTAGCACAGATACGCAGTATTTT. This gives the protein CASKQDPSTDTQYF.

This sequence joins TRBV19 and TRBJ2-5, with D perhaps TRBD1 (5 bases). Germline values: CDR1 LNHDA, CDR2 SQIVND (reference sequence). V was clipped by 4 bases and J by 5 bases, with 11 bases between them. This CDR3 is 13 amino acids long. In DNA, the CDR3 is TGTGCCAGTAGTAACAGGCGTTTGGAGACCCAGTACTTC. It specifies CASSNRRLETQYF.

For the CDR3, the DNA is TGTGCCAGCAGCCTCGGACAGGGCTTAAAGTACGTC. Amino acids: CASSLGQGLKYV. The chain uses TRBV14 and TRBJ2-7; 8 bases are a match to TRBD1. Trimming removed 4 bases from V and 11 bases from J; junction bases left unmatched: 7. The CDR3 spans 12 residues. Germline assignment: CDR1 SGHDN and CDR2 FVKESK.

The rearrangement joins TRBV6-5 to TRBJ1-1; D uncertain. V shed 5 bases and J shed 1 base, with 14 bases lying between them. The germline CDR1 and CDR2 sequences are MNHEY and SVGAGI. CDR3 length: 15 amino acids. The CDR3 sequence: CASSTSGFSNTEAFF. CDR3 sequence (DNA): TGTGCCAGCAGTACCTCCGGGTTTTCGAACACTGAAGCTTTCTTT.

This sequence joins TRBV9 and TRBJ1-2; D call uncertain. Germline CDR1 and CDR2: SGDLS and YYNGEE. This CDR3 has 13 amino acids. The germline V and J ends were trimmed by 2 bases and 2 bases, with 7 bases remaining between them. The CDR3 protein is CASSVAGNYGYTF. The DNA for the CDR3 is TGTGCCAGCAGCGTGGCGGGCAACTATGGCTACACCTTC.

V usage is TRBV4-2 and J usage is TRBJ2-3; 9 nucleotides agree with TRBD2. CDR3 length equals 15 residues. With V trimmed by 2 bases and J by 2 bases, 2 bases remained unmatched. Germline V gives CDR1 LGHNA, CDR2 YNFKEQ. CDR3 in amino acids: CASSQLAGDTDTQYF. The CDR3 nucleotides read TGTGCCAGCAGCCAATTAGCGGGGGACACAGATACGCAGTATTTT.

This sequence joins TRBV7-9 and TRBJ1-1, with D perhaps matching TRBD1 (5 bases). Germline CDR1 and CDR2: SEHNR and FQNEAQ (reference sequence). Trimming took off 8 bases at V and 4 bases at J, with 14 bases between the two ends. The CDR3 has 13 amino acids. CDR3 sequence reads: CASAYGGSTEAFF. The CDR3 DNA is TGTGCCAGCGCTTATGGGGGGTCCACTGAAGCTTTCTTT.

The rearrangement links TRBV6-5 to TRBJ2-6; 8 bases agree with TRBD1. This CDR3 has 15 amino acids. Per the germline V gene, CDR1 is MNHEY and CDR2 is SVGAGI. The V gene end was trimmed by 6 bases and the J gene end by 8 bases; junction bases not matched to a gene: 9. The CDR3 DNA follows: TGTGCCAGCAGCCGACAGGGGTCTAAGTCCAACGTCCTGACTTTC. Its translation: CASSRQGSKSNVLTF.

The gene calls are TRBV2 and TRBJ2-2, with 12 bases aligning to TRBD2. This CDR3 comprises 17 residues. The V gene's germline CDR1 is SNHLY and CDR2 FYNNEI. With 4 bases clipped from V and 7 bases from J, the junction kept 10 bases outside the gene matches. The CDR3 spells CASSGRVTSGRNGELFF. The DNA of the CDR3 is TGTGCCAGCAGTGGAAGGGTTACTAGCGGGAGGAACGGGGAGCTGTTTTTT. The full variable domain, rest sourced from reference TRBV2 and TRBJ2-2, is EPEVTQTPSHQVTQMGQEVILRCVPISNHLYFYWYRQILGQKVEFLVSFYNNEISEKSEIFDDQFSVERPDGSNFTLKIRSTKLEDSAMYFCASSGRVTSGRNGELFFGEGSRLTVL.

The chain carries TRBV10-3 and TRBJ1-2, with unresolved D. V was pared by 8 bases and J by 7 bases, with 17 bases between. This CDR3 region has 13 residues. The germline CDR1 and CDR2 sequences are ENHRY and SYGVKD. The DNA of the CDR3 is TGTGCCATCGATGAGAGGAGCGGTTCTGGCTACACCTTC. Its protein product is CAIDERSGSGYTF.

To note about this clone: The sample holds other DNA sequences that translate to the same CDR3. This sequence joins TRBV6-5 and TRBJ1-5, with TRBD1 as a possible D gene (5 bases). This CDR3 contains 13 residues. Germline lookup yields CDR1 MNHEY and CDR2 SVGAGI. The chain's CDR3 is CATRGGLGQPQHF. The CDR3 DNA sequence: TGTGCTACTCGGGGGGGTTTGGGTCAGCCCCAGCATTTT.

This clone appeared a few times. This chain uses TRBV30 with TRBJ2-1; a weak D match, TRBD1 (5 bases). Trimming removed 2 bases from V and 12 bases from J, with 17 bases in between. Germline CDR1 is GTSNPN and CDR2 is SVGIG (reference sequence). The length of the CDR3 is 13 residues. CDR3 DNA sequence: TGTGCCTGGAGTCCTGGACACCCGACGGGGCAGTTCTTC. This translates into CAWSPGHPTGQFF.

This rearrangement joins TRBV6-6 to TRBJ2-2; perhaps TRBD2 as D (6 bases). Trimming removed 6 bases from V and 6 bases from J, with 17 bases in between. This CDR3 spans 15 amino acids. Germline V gene lookup returns CDR1 MNHNY and CDR2 SVGAGI (reference sequence). The DNA of the CDR3 is TGTGCCAGCAGCCGGGGAGGAGGCGGTTCCGGGGAGCTGTTTTTT. As protein: CASSRGGGGSGELFF.

The V gene is TRBV6-5, the J gene TRBJ1-2, with TRBD1 as a possible D gene (6 bases). Germline values: CDR1 MNHEY, CDR2 SVGAGI. The CDR3 has 12 residues. The V and J ends lost 6 bases and 8 bases respectively, with 13 bases between them. The CDR3 nucleotides read TGTGCCAGCAGAAAAGGGGGAGTAGGCTACACCTTC. It encodes CASRKGGVGYTF.

The chain has TRBV6-5 and TRBJ1-1, with D tentatively TRBD1 (5 bases). Germline V gene lookup returns CDR1 MNHEY and CDR2 SVGAGI. Deletions cut 2 bases from V and 6 bases from J, with 13 bases between. The CDR3 runs to 14 residues. CDR3 sequence (DNA): TGTGCCAGCAGTTACGGGGGGAATTGGGCTGAAGCTTTCTTT. Encoded protein: CASSYGGNWAEAFF.

The rearrangement joins TRBV5-4 to TRBJ1-4; TRBD1 matches at 10 bases. V lost 3 bases, J lost 4 bases, and 3 bases stayed unmatched. The CDR3 length is 15 residues. CDR1 and CDR2 (germline): SGHNT, YYREEE (reference sequence). CDR3 coding DNA: TGTGCCAGCAGCTCTGGACAGGGGGTTAATGAAAAACTGTTTTTT. This sequence encodes CASSSGQGVNEKLFF.